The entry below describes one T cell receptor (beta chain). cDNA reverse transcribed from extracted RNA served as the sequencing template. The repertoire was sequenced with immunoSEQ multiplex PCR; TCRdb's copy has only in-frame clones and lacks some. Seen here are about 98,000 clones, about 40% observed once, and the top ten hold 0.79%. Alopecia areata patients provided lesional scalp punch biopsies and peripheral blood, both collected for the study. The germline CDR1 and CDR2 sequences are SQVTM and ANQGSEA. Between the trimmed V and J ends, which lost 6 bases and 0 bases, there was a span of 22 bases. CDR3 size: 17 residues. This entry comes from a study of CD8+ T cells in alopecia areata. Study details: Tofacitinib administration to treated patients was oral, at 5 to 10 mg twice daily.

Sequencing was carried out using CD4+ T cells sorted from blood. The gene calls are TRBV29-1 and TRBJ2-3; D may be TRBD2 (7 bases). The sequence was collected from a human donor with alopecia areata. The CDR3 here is CSVGASGARGSTDTQYF. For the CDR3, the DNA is TGCAGCGTGGGGGCTAGCGGAGCCCGCGGGAGCACAGATACGCAGTATTTT.